This T cell receptor (beta chain) was obtained from a study of T cells expressing NK-cell markers. Overall study context: The authors sequenced eight donors, of whom seven were HCMV-seropositive and one was seronegative. Findings and limits, study-wide: Dominant NKG2C+ clonotypes made up about 1.0-7.5% of CD8+ T cells in roughly six donors.

The CDR3 covers 16 residues. From the 5' RACE reads, TCRdb lists one entry per CDR3 protein and no DNA. This sample contains 500,000 to 700,000 distinct CDR3 sequences. A remark on this clonotype: Its target is unknown.

The rearrangement links TRBV12-3 or TRBV12-4 to TRBJ2-6; with no DNA, the TCRdb D assignment of TRBD2 cannot be verified. The sample comprised blood T cells: a sorted CD56 or NKG2C T cell subset, CD4+ or CD8+ T cells, or bulk PBMC T cells (not recorded which). This sequence originates from a man younger than 35 in good health. CDR3 sequence reads: CASSFSAGAGANVLTF.